A single T cell receptor beta chain is shown here with its context. Antigen specificity is unknown. This sample stems from a study of PD-1 blockade in classical Hodgkin lymphoma. After removal of 3 bases from V and 3 bases from J, the junction contained 6 bases not matched to a gene. This CDR3 region has 15 residues. Germline V gives CDR1 ENHRY, CDR2 SYGVKD. General observations from the study: At baseline, newly diagnosed patients reportedly showed less TCR diversity than healthy donors. Patients excluded were those beginning nivolumab under 1 year after ASCT.

TCRdb keeps only in-frame clones here, not all; method: immunoSEQ multiplex PCR. The sample lists about 30,000 clones; 78% were seen once. No patient escaped relapse after autologous stem cell transplantation, and brentuximab vedotin exposure varied. The chain has TRBV10-3 and TRBJ2-7; 9 nucleotides agree with TRBD1. The clonotype comes from a human donor with classical Hodgkin lymphoma. This specimen was peripheral blood mononuclear cells (PBMCs), taken before the second cycle of nivolumab. The CDR3 loop is CAISDPGQGIYEQYF. In DNA, the CDR3 is TGTGCCATCAGTGATCCGGGACAGGGTATCTACGAGCAGTACTTC.